Presented here are 2 T cell receptor beta chains from one specimen sequenced in a study of regulatory T cells in long-lasting Graves disease. iRepertoire HTBI primers and Arm-PCR of CDR3 regions built TCR beta libraries. TCRdb itself ran the multiplex PCR reads through MiXCR, one entry per CDR3 protein. The sample yields approximately 400,000 distinct CDR3 sequences, approximately 12% seen once. Stated time point: newly diagnosed GD, antithyroid drugs for less than 3 months. Extracted RNA from PBMCs served as the source of the TCR library. This sample was also put to use in a study of T cells in Graves' hyperthyroidism and ophthalmopathy.

Material: peripheral blood mononuclear cells (PBMCs), obtained at new diagnosis, from a patient treated with antithyroid drugs. The receptor source for this set is a woman between 18 and 30 years old with Graves disease.

The CDR3 region is CASSSRSERNTEAFF. Written as DNA, the CDR3 is TGTGCCAGCAGCTCCCGCTCTGAGCGGAACACTGAAGCTTTCTTT. This chain connects TRBV11-1 to TRBJ1-1; D call uncertain. V was shortened by 4 bases and J by 1 base, with 13 bases between the two germline ends. The CDR3 has 15 residues. CDR1 SGHAT and CDR2 FQDESV come from the germline V gene (reference sequence).

This clonotype came up many times. The chain recombines TRBV2 with TRBJ2-3; TRBD2 matches at 9 bases. Germline trimming cut 4 bases from V and 6 bases from J; bases unmatched to any gene: 5. The germline CDR1 and CDR2 sequences are SNHLY and FYNNEI. The CDR3 consists of 14 residues. The CDR3 region is CASSVASGEDTQYF. CDR3 nucleotide sequence: TGTGCCAGCAGTGTGGCTAGCGGGGAGGATACGCAGTATTTT.